This T cell receptor (beta chain) was recovered during a study of PD-L1 blockade in urothelial cancer. Trimming at V came to 5 bases and at J to 7 bases, leaving 10 bases not matched to a gene. The CDR3 contains 14 residues. Germline V lookup: CDR1 GTSNPN, CDR2 SVGIG (reference sequence). The sample's time point: peripheral blood 6 weeks after treatment start. Here immunoSEQ multiplex PCR was the method, and the copy in TCRdb shows in-frame clones only, minus some. This sample yields under 70,000 clones, of which more than 70% are seen a single time; around 11% belongs to the top ten. The TCR comes from a man between 60 and 70 years old with urothelial cancer. The genes are TRBV30 and TRBJ2-7, with 11 bases lining up with TRBD1. The source was PBMCs, collected around atezolizumab (anti-PD-L1) treatment. This chain's CDR3 is CAWGRTGGIDEQYF. The CDR3 DNA is TGTGCCTGGGGAAGGACAGGGGGCATAGATGAGCAGTACTTC.